Below are 25 T cell receptor beta chains sequenced from a single sample in a study of blood T cells in healthy people across ages. The use of a sample-barcoded 5' primer and a J-beta primer mix characterized a second PCR of roughly 6 to 11 cycles. TCRdb analysed the 5' RACE reads with MiXCR anew, one entry per CDR3 protein. The repertoire includes 600,000 to 800,000 distinct CDR3 sequences, about 50% of them detected once, and approximately 15% sits in the top ten. Sequencing was done on a sample of blood. The receptors come from a woman aged 80 or older in good health.

The chain has TRBV30 and TRBJ2-1, with 7 bases lining up with TRBD1. This CDR3 spans 15 amino acids. Unmatched junction bases numbered 3, after V lost 0 bases and J lost 1 base. CDR1 is GTSNPN and CDR2 is SVGIG in the germline V gene (reference sequence). The CDR3 bases are TGTGCCTGGAGTGTACACAGGGGATCCTACAATGAGCAGTTCTTC. Translation gives CAWSVHRGSYNEQFF.

V gene TRBV12-3 or TRBV12-4 combines with J gene TRBJ2-2; D is possibly TRBD2 (6 bases). Trimming removed 5 bases from V and 6 bases from J, with 13 bases in between. The CDR3 is made up of 14 amino acids. The CDR3 is CASSAGRRAGELFF. As DNA, the CDR3 is TGTGCCAGCAGTGCGGGACGGCGCGCCGGGGAGCTGTTTTTT.

This clonotype has ten or more counts. The rearrangement uses TRBV28 and TRBJ2-1; 7 positions match TRBD2. Germline CDR1 MDHEN, CDR2 SYDVKM. V dropped 5 bases and J dropped 7; count of bases not matched to a gene: 8. The length of the CDR3 is 14 residues. The CDR3: CASSPRGERNEQFF. CDR3 sequence (DNA): TGTGCCAGCAGTCCCCGGGGGGAGAGGAATGAGCAGTTCTTC.

The genes are TRBV7-2 and TRBJ2-7, with D maybe TRBD2 (5 bases). The V end was cut by 0 bases, the J end by 5 bases, with 14 bases between. This CDR3 contains 15 residues. Germline CDR1 and CDR2: SGHTA and FQGNSA. The CDR3: CASSLAPGNIDEQYF. DNA for the CDR3: TGTGCCAGCAGCTTAGCCCCGGGAAATATCGACGAGCAGTACTTC. Together with reference TRBV7-2 and TRBJ2-7, the CDR3 gives the full variable domain: GAGVSQSPSNKVTEKGKDVELRCDPISGHTALYWYRQSLGQGLEFLIYFQGNSAPDKSGLPSDRFSAERTGGSVSTLTIQRTQQEDSAVYLCASSLAPGNIDEQYFGPGTRLTVT.

The V and J genes are TRBV20-1 and TRBJ1-1; D not resolved. The ends were cut back, 5 bases at V and 5 bases at J, with 18 bases in the middle. The CDR3 consists of 14 residues. The germline V gene encodes CDR1 DFQATT and CDR2 SNEGSKA (reference sequence). The CDR3 DNA follows: TGCAGTGCTGTGTCCGGACGACTGAGAACTGAAGCTTTCTTT. It encodes CSAVSGRLRTEAFF.

The chain couples TRBV25-1 to TRBJ1-2; D unclear. V lost 2 bases and J lost 5, with 6 bases in between. The CDR3 extends over 12 amino acids. CDR1 is MGHDK and CDR2 is SYGVNS in the germline V gene. The CDR3, as DNA: TGTGCCAGCAGTGAAGTGACTTATGGCTACACCTTC. Its protein is CASSEVTYGYTF.

Note on this clonotype: Possible read error: a much larger clone is one base away. The chain employs TRBV3-1 and TRBJ2-5; 10 positions match TRBD2. Matching the DNA end better, TRBJ2-7 makes the J call doubtful. Germline V gives CDR1 LGHDT, CDR2 YNNKEL (reference sequence). The CDR3 is made up of 15 amino acids. Written as DNA, the CDR3 is TGTGCCAGCAACCAAGGAGCGGGAGGGTCCTACGAGCAGTACTTC. Translating gives CASNQGAGGSYEQYF.

In its sample, this clonotype was seen a few times. The chain joins TRBV25-1 to TRBJ2-1; maybe TRBD2 (6 bases). The germline V and J ends were trimmed by 7 bases and 11 bases, with 21 bases remaining between them. This CDR3 has 14 amino acids. The V gene's germline CDR1 is MGHDK and CDR2 SYGVNS. For the CDR3, the DNA is TGTGCCAGCACCCAGGGCGGGGCCGGGAATAAGCAGTTCTTC. It specifies CASTQGGAGNKQFF.

This clonotype was seen repeatedly, ten times or more. V is TRBV6-1 and J is TRBJ1-6, with 9 bases identical to TRBD1. CDR3 length equals 19 residues. The trim removed 6 bases at V and 0 bases at J, leaving 12 bases unmatched. Germline V gene sequence: CDR1 MNHNS, CDR2 SASEGT. The CDR3 protein is CASRRTGATLSSYNSPLHF. The DNA for the CDR3 is TGTGCCAGCAGAAGGACAGGGGCAACTTTAAGCTCCTATAATTCACCCCTCCACTTT.

About this clonotype itself: A much larger clone is a single base away; this may be a read error. The V gene is TRBV6-1, the J gene TRBJ2-3; no definite D call. This CDR3 is built from 15 residues. The germline V gene has CDR1 MNHNS and CDR2 SASEGT. CDR3 sequence (DNA): TGTGCCAACAGTGTGGCACGCACTAACACAGATACGCAGTATTTT. Translated: CANSVARTNTDTQYF.

There are many counts of this clonotype. The chain employs TRBV20-1 and TRBJ2-4; D is ambiguous. Deletions cut 7 bases from V and 0 bases from J, with 10 bases between. Germline V lookup: CDR1 DFQATT, CDR2 SNEGSKA (reference sequence). The CDR3 is made up of 13 amino acids. The CDR3 nucleotides are TGCAGTGGGGTATACTTAGCCAAAAACATTCAGTACTTC. Its protein is CSGVYLAKNIQYF.

This clonotype was counted at least ten times. The gene calls are TRBV20-1 and TRBJ1-5, with D maybe TRBD1 (5 bases). Germline V gives CDR1 DFQATT, CDR2 SNEGSKA (reference sequence). This CDR3 comprises 11 residues. Between the trimmed V and J ends, which lost 5 bases and 6 bases, there was a span of 8 bases. The CDR3 DNA reads as TGCAGTGCTCAAGACAGTCAGCCCCAGCATTTT. It codes for CSAQDSQPQHF.

The chain uses TRBV27 and TRBJ2-5, with D perhaps TRBD2 (5 bases). The CDR3 contains 14 residues. Germline CDR1 MNHEY, CDR2 SMNVEV (reference sequence). V shed 5 bases and J shed 11 bases, with 21 bases lying between them. The CDR3, as DNA: TGTGCCAGCAGTACGATGCCGGGATTGCGAGAGCAGTACTTC. Its translation is CASSTMPGLREQYF.

This clonotype showed up just once. The chain joins TRBV4-1 to TRBJ2-4; D uncertain. The DNA matches TRBJ2-7 better at its end, which makes the J call doubtful. In germline, CDR1 is MGHRA, CDR2 YSYEKL. The CDR3 sequence is 13 residues long. CDR3 region: CASSQEEYDEQYF. CDR3 coding DNA: TGCGCCAGCAGCCAAGAGGAGTATGACGAGCAGTACTTC.

This chain links TRBV4-2 with TRBJ2-5; D gene ambiguous. V was shortened by 4 bases and J by 0 bases, with 9 bases between the two germline ends. CDR1 and CDR2 (germline): LGHNA, YNFKEQ. CDR3 size: 14 residues. CDR3 in DNA: TGTGCCAGCAGCCCCTCCCGCGACCAAGAGACCCAGTACTTC. This encodes CASSPSRDQETQYF.

This chain uses TRBV14 with TRBJ1-1; D is uncertain. The V and J ends lost 4 bases and 2 bases respectively, with 11 bases between them. This CDR3 is built from 14 residues. Germline values: CDR1 SGHDN, CDR2 FVKESK. CDR3 bases: TGTGCCAGCAGCCGCCTCATTGCCAACACTGAAGCTTTCTTT. This translates into CASSRLIANTEAFF.

This clonotype turned up a few times. V gene TRBV12-3 or TRBV12-4 combines with J gene TRBJ1-4; D is unresolved. The CDR3 is made up of 18 amino acids. V lost 10 bases and J lost 3, with 27 bases in between. The CDR3 DNA sequence: TGTGCCACCGTTCCAAGCGTCGAGGTTATGAGAGCTAATGAAAAACTGTTTTTT. Protein sequence: CATVPSVEVMRANEKLFF.

Only a few counts were recorded for this clonotype. The chain recombines TRBV20-1 with TRBJ2-7, with 7 bases identical to TRBD2. The closer fit of TRBJ2-5 to the DNA end suggests the J call may be wrong. Per the germline V gene, CDR1 is DFQATT and CDR2 is SNEGSKA (reference sequence). The CDR3 has 17 residues. CDR3 loop: CSASPDLRTSTLKTQYF. The CDR3 DNA follows: TGCAGTGCTAGTCCCGACCTTCGGACTAGTACCTTGAAGACCCAGTACTTC.

This clonotype was recorded many times. This chain connects TRBV12-3 or TRBV12-4 to TRBJ2-5; D may be TRBD1 or TRBD2 (5 bases each). Trimming removed 3 bases at V and 3 bases at J, with 11 bases between. The CDR3 runs 14 residues. The CDR3 sequence is CASSFTGPKETQYF. For the CDR3, the DNA is TGTGCCAGCAGTTTTACGGGACCAAAAGAGACCCAGTACTTC.

As to this clonotype: Just one base apart from a much larger clone, this may be a read error. The chain links TRBV4-1 to TRBJ2-3, with unresolved D. CDR3 size: 18 residues. Germline assignment: CDR1 MGHRA and CDR2 YSYEKL. This CDR3 reads CASSQAVRVGSPTDAQYF. As DNA, the CDR3 is TGCGCCAGCAGCCAAGCTGTACGTGTGGGAAGTCCCACAGATGCGCAGTATTTT.

The chain carries TRBV4-1 and TRBJ2-3, with TRBD2 matching 12 bases. V lost 3 bases, J lost 4 bases, and 5 bases stayed unmatched. The CDR3 contains 16 residues. Germline loops: CDR1 MGHRA, CDR2 YSYEKL. The CDR3 sequence is CASSQMLAGGPDTQYF. The DNA of the CDR3 is TGCGCCAGCAGCCAGATGCTAGCGGGAGGGCCAGATACGCAGTATTTT.

There are a few counts of this clonotype. The rearrangement joins TRBV20-1 to TRBJ2-5; 8 bases map to TRBD2. The length of the CDR3 is 19 residues. Germline CDR1 DFQATT, CDR2 SNEGSKA (reference sequence). V was clipped by 6 bases and J by 4 bases; unmatched bases: 25. CDR3 protein: CSALPFRLARILGGETQYF. The CDR3 DNA reads TGCAGTGCCCTCCCATTCCGACTAGCGCGGATCCTAGGGGGAGAGACCCAGTACTTC.

About this clonotype itself: This could be a read error, since a much larger clone is one nucleotide away. This rearrangement joins TRBV20-1 to TRBJ2-1, with TRBD1 matching 8 bases. Germline V gene lookup returns CDR1 DFQATT and CDR2 SNEGSKA (reference sequence). CDR3 size: 16 residues. The CDR3 here is CSAKKDRVGPHNEHFF. CDR3 nucleotides: TGCAGTGCCAAAAAGGACAGGGTGGGCCCTCACAATGAGCATTTCTTC.

V gene TRBV7-2 combines with J gene TRBJ2-5; a weak D match, TRBD2 (5 bases). Deletions cut 0 bases from V and 4 bases from J, with 12 bases between. Germline assignment: CDR1 SGHTA and CDR2 FQGNSA. The CDR3 has 15 residues. The DNA of the CDR3 is TGTGCCAGCAGCTTAGCTGGTGCGGGTCGAGAGACCCAGTACTTC. This sequence encodes CASSLAGAGRETQYF.

The rearrangement links TRBV5-1 to TRBJ2-1; D is perhaps TRBD2 (6 bases). TRBJ2-7 matches the DNA end more closely, so the J call is doubtful. The CDR3 consists of 17 residues. CDR1 and CDR2 (germline): SGHRS, YFSETQ. The CDR3 is CASSSLTSGRSYNEQYF. CDR3 sequence (DNA): TGCGCCAGCAGCTCCCTCACCAGCGGGCGCTCCTACAATGAGCAGTACTTC.